These 8 T cell receptor beta chains were sequenced from one sample in a study of metastatic and nonmetastatic thyroid tumors. There were no patients who had received any treatment before thyroid surgery. TCRdb re-called clones from the PCR reads using MiXCR. The profile shows about 9,600 clones, more than 25% of them singletons. Material for sequencing was tumor tissue. The receptors were sampled from a female donor with papillary thyroid cancer or a benign thyroid nodule (not recorded which). Some clones in this sample may be carry-over from other donors' samples.

This clone qualifies as medium-sized (0.01 to 0.1%). V is TRBV19 and J is TRBJ2-4; TRBD2 matches at 7 bases. The CDR3 totals 15 residues. Germline V gene lookup returns CDR1 LNHDA and CDR2 SQIVND (reference sequence). J gave up 8 bases and V 6 bases, and 13 bases lay outside the gene matches. Written as DNA, the CDR3 is TGTGCCAGTAGCACAGCGGGATTTGAGGGTGACATTCAGTACTTC. Encoded protein: CASSTAGFEGDIQYF.

This chain uses TRBV3-1 with TRBJ1-1; the D gene is possibly TRBD1 (5 bases). The V and J ends lost 5 bases and 1 base respectively, with 11 bases between them. The CDR3 is made up of 14 amino acids. CDR1 and CDR2 (germline): LGHDT, YNNKEL (reference sequence). This CDR3 is CASSFRQTNTEAFF. The CDR3 DNA is TGTGCCAGCAGCTTCCGACAGACGAACACTGAAGCTTTCTTT.

V and J are TRBV20-1 and TRBJ2-3, with D possibly matching TRBD2 (6 bases). This CDR3 is 15 amino acids long. V lost 1 base to trimming and J lost 6 bases, with 17 bases between them. CDR1 DFQATT and CDR2 SNEGSKA come from the germline V gene (reference sequence). The CDR3 is CSARAGLSFRDTQYF. CDR3 nucleotide sequence: TGCAGTGCTAGAGCGGGACTCTCATTCAGGGATACGCAGTATTTT.

This chain links TRBV30 with TRBJ2-2; 8 nucleotides line up with TRBD2. This CDR3 is built from 13 residues. The ends lost 4 bases at V and 5 bases at J; junction bases unmatched: 3. The germline V gene has CDR1 GTSNPN and CDR2 SVGIG (reference sequence). CDR3 in amino acids: CAWTSGLTGELFF. The DNA for the CDR3 is TGTGCCTGGACTAGCGGGTTGACCGGGGAGCTGTTTTTT.

This clone appeared a few times. V usage is TRBV4-1 and J usage is TRBJ1-2; D is unclear. The CDR3 has 15 amino acids. The germline gives CDR1 MGHRA, CDR2 YSYEKL. The germline V and J ends were trimmed by 1 base and 1 base, with 10 bases remaining between them. The CDR3 DNA is TGCGCCAGCAGCCAAGGGGGATGGGATAACTATGGCTACACCTTC. This encodes CASSQGGWDNYGYTF.

In its sample, this clone ranks as medium-sized. The rearrangement uses TRBV6-2 or TRBV6-3 and TRBJ2-5; TRBD2 agrees at 11 bases. Germline trimming cut 5 bases from V and 5 bases from J; bases unmatched to any gene: 16. Germline CDR1 reads MNHEY; CDR2 reads SVGEGT. The CDR3 length is 18 residues. This CDR3 reads CASSAASLAGGLPETQYF. DNA for the CDR3: TGTGCCAGCAGTGCAGCATCGTTAGCGGGAGGGCTCCCCGAGACCCAGTACTTC.

This clone is medium-sized (0.01 to 0.1%). J is TRBJ1-3 and V is TRBV19; 7 bases are a match to TRBD1. The CDR3 contains 16 residues. CDR1 is LNHDA and CDR2 is SQIVND in the germline V gene (reference sequence). The V and J ends lost 6 bases and 0 bases, in that order; junction bases with no gene match: 8. In nucleotides, the CDR3 is TGTGCCAGTAGGAGGGGGCGCGGGCCCTCTGGAAACACCATATATTTT. This sequence encodes CASRRGRGPSGNTIYF.

V gene TRBV12-3 or TRBV12-4 combines with J gene TRBJ1-5; no definite D call. The CDR3 is made up of 12 amino acids. V lost 7 bases and J lost 0, with 4 bases in between. Here the CDR3 DNA reads TGTGCCAGCACATATAGCAATCAGCCCCAGCATTTT. Translated: CASTYSNQPQHF.